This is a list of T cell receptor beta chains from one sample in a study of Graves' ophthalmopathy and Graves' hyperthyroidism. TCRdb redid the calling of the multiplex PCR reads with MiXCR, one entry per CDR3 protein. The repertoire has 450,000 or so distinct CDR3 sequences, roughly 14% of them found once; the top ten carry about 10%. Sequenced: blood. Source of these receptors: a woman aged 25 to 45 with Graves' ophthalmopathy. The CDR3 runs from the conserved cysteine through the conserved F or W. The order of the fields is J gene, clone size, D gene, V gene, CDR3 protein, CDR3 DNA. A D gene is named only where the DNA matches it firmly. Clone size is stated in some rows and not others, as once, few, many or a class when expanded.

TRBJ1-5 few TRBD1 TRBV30 CAWSVMTGLHQPQHF TGTGCCTGGAGTGTAATGACAGGGTTACATCAGCCCCAGCATTTT
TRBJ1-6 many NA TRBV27 CASSLTYNSPLHF TGTGCCAGCAGTCTAACCTATAATTCACCCCTCCACTTT
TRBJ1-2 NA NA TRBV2 CASKGHGMYGYTF TGTGCCAGCAAGGGGCATGGCATGTATGGCTACACCTTC
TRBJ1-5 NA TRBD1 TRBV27 CASSSNRGPQHF TGTGCCAGCAGTTCAAACAGGGGGCCCCAGCATTTT
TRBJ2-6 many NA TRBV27 CASSLEGSANVLTF TGTGCCAGCAGTTTAGAAGGGTCGGCCAACGTCCTGACTTTC
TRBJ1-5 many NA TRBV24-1 CATSSSRQGRQPQHF TGTGCCACCAGCAGTTCAAGGCAGGGTCGCCAGCCCCAGCATTTT
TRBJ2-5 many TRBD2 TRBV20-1 CSASLTSGGTQETQYF TGCAGTGCTAGTCTGACTAGCGGGGGAACCCAAGAGACCCAGTACTTC
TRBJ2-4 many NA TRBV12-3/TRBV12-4 CASSLDPLAKNIQYF TGTGCCAGCAGTTTAGATCCCCTAGCCAAAAACATTCAGTACTTC
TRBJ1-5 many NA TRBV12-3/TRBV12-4 CASSLGNQPQHF TGTGCCAGCAGTTTGGGCAATCAGCCCCAGCATTTT
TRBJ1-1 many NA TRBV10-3 CAISESEGRRVEGTEAFF TGTGCCATCAGTGAGTCGGAGGGGCGCAGAGTAGAGGGCACTGAAGCTTTCTTT
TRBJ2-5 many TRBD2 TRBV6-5 CASSYSKLAGARETQYF TGTGCCAGCAGTTACTCGAAGCTAGCGGGGGCCAGGGAGACCCAGTACTTC
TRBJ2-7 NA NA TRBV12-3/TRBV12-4 CASSFQTRGYEQYF TGTGCCAGCAGTTTTCAAACCAGAGGCTACGAGCAGTACTTC
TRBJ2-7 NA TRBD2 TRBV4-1 CASSQGLAGMYPTYEQYF TGCGCCAGCAGCCAGGGGCTAGCGGGGATGTACCCTACCTACGAGCAGTACTTC